This TCR beta chain emerged from a study of blood T cell repertoires in COVID-19. Study-level information: Nucleic acid was either cDNA or gDNA, and it came from T cells, B-cell-depleted T cells, or PBMCs.

This clone is a singleton in its sample. Profiled with immunoSEQ multiplex PCR; TCRdb holds only in-frame clones, not every one. The sample holds about 350,000 clones, roughly 90% seen once. Self-reported history from a screening survey and questionnaire set each donor's cohort. The CDR3 extends over 14 amino acids. The ends were cut back, 6 bases at V and 0 bases at J, with 9 bases in the middle. The germline V gene has CDR1 SEHNR and CDR2 FQNEAQ (reference sequence). What was sequenced was PBMCs or T cells enriched from blood (not recorded which). The chain carries TRBV7-9 and TRBJ1-5; tentative D call: TRBD1 (5 bases). This receptor was taken from a young woman who had recovered from COVID-19. The CDR3 protein is CASSQGNSNQPQHF. CDR3 sequence (DNA): TGTGCCAGCAGTCAGGGAAATAGCAATCAGCCCCAGCATTTT.